This T cell receptor beta chain was retrieved from a study of cytomegalovirus exposure and HLA in healthy donors (dated by TCRdb to 2016 to 2017). Regarding the complete study: An earlier analysis of approximately 590 of the donors reported 250 to 300 Gb of sequence data and some 120 million unique TCR beta sequences from approximately 180 million T cells. Roughly 300 gigabases of sequencing data and 91 million or so unique TCR sequences made up an early release that covered 500 to 650 HLA-typed donors. Among the roughly 370 genotyped donors, about 85% belonged to the genetic ancestry cluster associated with self-reported Caucasian donors. The study aimed to test whether cataloging public T cell receptors could reveal signatures of past pathogen exposure. The study used immunosequencing to profile the T cell repertoires of 666 subjects and linked those repertoires to cytomegalovirus serostatus. A separate validation cohort of 100 to 150 different subjects was used in addition to the roughly 670-subject first cohort. To predict cytomegalovirus infection status, the study combined high-throughput TCR immunosequencing, statistical association of individual TCRs with disease status, and machine learning. A later analysis re-examined previously published TCR beta repertoires from roughly 720 donors and added high-resolution HLA genotyping to investigate patterns of TCR occurrence. Rather than drawing on any new phenotypic data, the later analysis identified candidate immune exposures from TCR beta sequences and the way those sequences occurred across donors. An earlier analysis of 587 of the donors used high-throughput TCR beta sequencing to judge whether each TCR beta V gene segment behaved as functional or pseudogenic. Donor age, sex, ethnicity and CMV serostatus were collected together with the repertoire data. In a later genetic analysis, genome-wide SNP genotypes for about 65% of the roughly 700 donors were used, and that subset was treated as a discovery cohort. Every repertoire in the discovery cohort had been generated on one and the same sequencing platform. Class I and class II HLA loci were covered by the typing at four-digit resolution. The number of donors typed differed by locus, with roughly 620-630 for A, B, C, DRB1 and DQB1, more than 500 for DQA1, about 610 for DPA1, and about 450 for DPB1. Because of strong linkage in the cohort, a handful of DR-DQ haplotypes were treated as single units for association and clustering. Among some 410 genotyped donors of the cohort, an average of around 240,000 unique TCR beta nucleotide sequences were sequenced per donor, roughly a sixth of them non-productive.

Turning to this clone: It lacks a known antigen. No base quality values were provided; no much bigger clone lies one nucleotide off.

Ends trimmed: V by 5 bases, J by 3 bases; bases unmatched to a gene: 12. According to the germline V gene (reference sequence), CDR1 reads PRHDT and CDR2 reads FYEKMQ. The CDR3 sequence holds 18 residues, the cysteine and phenylalanine included. The only DNA kept is the CDR3, 54 bases in frame from the first base. Findings and caveats that apply to the study as a whole: In vitro tests confirmed that a few of the cytomegalovirus-associated TCR beta chains recognize cytomegalovirus antigens. In a later analysis, around 15,000 TCR beta sequences were associated with specific HLA alleles at a false discovery rate of 0.05. Several of the top co-occurrence clusters appeared to be linked to parvovirus B19, influenza, CMV and Epstein-Barr virus, according to a later analysis. In an earlier analysis of about 540 of the donors, most TCR beta V segments were observed in productive rearrangements about 90% or about 30% of the time, broadly matching IMGT annotations. Roughly uniform sequencing depth across donors was assumed in presence/absence analyses, although this assumption may not hold. Because counts were too low, roughly 17 rarely observed V segments, including chromosome 9 orphons, were left out of the earlier analysis of about 500 of the donors. A later analysis found that most CMV-associated TCR beta chains appeared HLA-restricted, with HLA associations seemingly driven largely by CMV exposure. A total of 164 TCR beta chains were listed by the study as associated with cytomegalovirus. Some IMGT-functional V segments, including TRBV6-2 and TRBV6-3, could not be told apart with the 87-base-pair reads, so those segments were excluded. A group of highly shared sequence variants was considered likely to be a technical artifact of the sequencing pipeline. Correlated functional status among segregating V segments might reflect linkage disequilibrium, but an unknown experimental factor could not be ruled out. The only immune exposure information available for the cohort was CMV serostatus. It was suggested by the authors that the approach could potentially be generalized to other disease states and immunological phenotypes. Because HLA typing was unavailable for some donors at each locus, only the typed subset was used in association tests. In a later analysis, TCR association rates were found to vary across HLA loci, with the most associated TCRs seen for DRB1 alleles and the fewest for HLA-C alleles. Compared with equally common non-associated chains, HLA-associated TCR beta chains in a later analysis were more clonally expanded and had lower generation probabilities. Most TCR sequences were observed very rarely across donors, whereas some public TCRs were present in many individuals. A further reported finding was that TCR beta sequences accurately predicted the HLA-A and HLA-B alleles for most subjects in the first cohort. This cohort had only TCR beta chains sequenced, and the lack of alpha or paired-chain data limited which features could be detected. In both the original and validation cohorts, the classifier was reported to diagnose cytomegalovirus status with high specificity and sensitivity. A later genetic analysis reported fewer N-insertions in productive TCRs among donors in an Asian-associated ancestry cluster than the approximately 670-donor mean. A later genetic analysis associated a missense DCLRE1C variant with V-gene and J-gene trimming of TCR beta chains, and an independent cohort replicated the association. Assigning TCR associations to individual alleles was difficult when HLA alleles, especially DR and DQ, strongly co-occurred.

The library was made by the immunoSEQ multiplex PCR assay. A mixture of 60 forward primers for TCR Vbeta segments and 13 reverse primers for TCR Jbeta segments was used in the multiplex PCR. A multiplex PCR assay on genomic DNA amplified the CDR3 region of rearranged TCR beta genes. The amplified TCR beta libraries were sequenced on the Illumina HiSeq System as 87-base-pair reads. The authors processed their data as follows. A later analysis tallied tens of millions of unique TCR beta chains across the 600 to 700 repertoires, and around 9.9 million of those chains were shared by two or more donors. A nearest-neighbor algorithm error-corrected the raw reads and collapsed the reads into unique sequences, merging closely related sequences to remove PCR and sequencing errors. Alignment of CDR3 sequences to IMGT reference sequences was used to assign V, D and J gene segments. For a sequence to be retained, a match of at least six nucleotides was required to both a V gene segment and a J gene segment. Rearrangements were called productive when the CDR3 lacked stop codons and stayed in frame with V and J; all others were non-productive. CDR3 was defined by IMGT convention, running from the second conserved V-encoded cysteine to the conserved J-encoded phenylalanine. In an earlier analysis of roughly 610 of the donors, sequences lacking an unambiguous match to a single V gene segment were excluded. An earlier analysis of some 500 of the donors classified V segments as functional when productive rearrangements were above 56.7% and as segregating when the standard deviation between donors was above 5%. A statistical classification framework was built to diagnose cytomegalovirus status from the catalog of TCR beta chain sequences. A later analysis assigned V and J genes by comparing TCR nucleotide sequences with IMGT/GENE-DB human TR gene sequences. A later analysis assigned CDR3 sequences and most-parsimonious VDJ recombination scenarios with the TCRdist pipeline. In a later analysis, every TCR beta chain was defined by the combination of its CDR3 amino acid sequence and its V-gene family, and reads without a unique V-gene family were dropped. As a way to deal with suspected cross-contamination and a sequencing artifact, a later analysis dropped 500 to 700 nucleotide sequences that were highly shared and had low generation probability. A later analysis calculated a clonal expansion index for each public chain from normalized within-repertoire ranks of inferred template counts. In a later analysis, generation probabilities were computed using a VDJ recombination model fitted to out-of-frame rearrangements, and the results were checked against IGoR. A later analysis scored TCR-TCR, TCR-HLA and TCR-CMV co-occurrence with hypergeometric tests, applying a repertoire-size bias correction to TCR pairs. In a later analysis, false discovery rates were estimated by permuting HLA or CMV assignments 20 times. In a later analysis, co-occurring TCRs were grouped using DBSCAN, with TCRdist sequence similarity added in when clustering inside HLA-allele-positive subsets. Repertoires with fewer than 30,000 or more than 120,000 public chains were left out of co-occurrence clustering, as were a handful of repertoires with anomalous nucleotide sharing. TCRdb retrieved this table from immuneACCESS and kept in-frame rearrangements only. Not all clones are present; in checked studies, unresolved V genes account for under half, and no reason is known for the remainder. That table supplies the V and J calls and clone size; D and trimming were determined from the DNA. In all, the sample holds 230,000 or so clones, and roughly 91% of those were seen once. 1.7% of the sample is taken by the ten largest.

The cohort comprised hundreds of healthy bone marrow donors. Cohort members were all nominally healthy when sampled, although unrecorded immune exposures were likely present. The donor tested CMV seronegative and was one of the 352 seronegative cohort members. A peripheral blood sample was provided by each donor, and peripheral blood mononuclear cells were used for TCR beta sequencing. The Qiagen DNeasy Blood Extraction Kit was used to extract genomic DNA from the blood cell samples. The TCR sequence derives from a girl aged 2 to 10 in good health and CMV-seronegative. The V and J segments used are TRBV13 and TRBJ2-4; TRBD2 fits 11 bases in the junction. The source material was PBMCs. The CDR3 region: CASSPGASGGPGKNIQYF. The bases are TGTGCCAGCAGCCCTGGCGCTAGCGGGGGGCCGGGCAAAAACATTCAGTACTTC.